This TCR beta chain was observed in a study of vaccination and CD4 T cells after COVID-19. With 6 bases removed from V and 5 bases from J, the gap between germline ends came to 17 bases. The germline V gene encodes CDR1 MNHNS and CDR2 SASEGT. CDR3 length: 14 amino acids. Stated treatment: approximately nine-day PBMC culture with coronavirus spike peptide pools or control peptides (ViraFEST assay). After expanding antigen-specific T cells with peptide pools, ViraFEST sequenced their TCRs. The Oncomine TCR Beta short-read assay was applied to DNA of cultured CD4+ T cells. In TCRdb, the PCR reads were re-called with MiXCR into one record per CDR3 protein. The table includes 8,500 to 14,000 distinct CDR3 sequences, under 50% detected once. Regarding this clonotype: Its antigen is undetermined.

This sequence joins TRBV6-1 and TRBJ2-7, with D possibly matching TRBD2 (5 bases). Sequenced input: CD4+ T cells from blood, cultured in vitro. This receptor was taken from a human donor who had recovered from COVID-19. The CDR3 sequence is CASSVLGETNEQYF. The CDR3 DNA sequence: TGTGCCAGCAGCGTCCTCGGAGAGACTAACGAGCAGTACTTC.